The 4 T cell receptor beta chains presented below share a single source sample, sequenced in a study of T cells after yellow fever vaccination (dated by TCRdb to the late 2010s). Taken with the paper, the label for treatment or condition translates to: live attenuated yellow fever vaccine strain. Library prep was done by 5' RACE. Sequencer: Illumina NovaSeq 6000. TCRdb applied fastp at Q25 and MiXCR to the public reads, then kept only in-frame beta chains. CDR3 protein duplicates are merged, each entry listing the most common genes and DNA. The sample includes approximately 120,000 distinct CDR3 sequences, with under 9% observed a single time. The ten largest clones take up approximately 37% of the sample. Sequencing was performed on CD8+ T cells sorted from PBMCs, taken on the day of the yellow fever booster vaccination. The receptors originated from a man aged 18 to 30 who received the YFV17D yellow fever vaccine.

This clonotype was counted between two and nine times. The V call is TRBV7-8, the J call TRBJ1-1; unclear D gene. Per germline, CDR1 SGHVS and CDR2 FQNEAQ. V was shortened by 0 bases and J by 7 bases, with 6 bases between the two germline ends. The CDR3 runs 12 residues. The CDR3 sequence is CASSLAPGEAFF. The DNA for the CDR3 is TGTGCCAGCAGCTTAGCTCCCGGTGAAGCTTTCTTT.

Ten or more counts support this clonotype. The chain combines TRBV5-1 with TRBJ1-1; D not certain. This CDR3 has 12 residues. Germline assignment: CDR1 SGHRS and CDR2 YFSETQ. V lost 1 base and J 3 bases, leaving 4 bases between the germline ends. In DNA, the CDR3 is TGCGCCAGCAGCTTGCAAGACACTGAAGCTTTCTTT. Translated: CASSLQDTEAFF.

The V gene is TRBV7-6, the J gene TRBJ2-1; D gene ambiguous. CDR1 SGHVS and CDR2 FNYEAQ come from the germline V gene. The CDR3 runs to 15 residues. Trimming cost V 1 base and J 12 bases, with 19 bases left between them. The CDR3: CASSLELGPTLGQFF. The CDR3 region has the DNA TGTGCCAGCAGCTTAGAGTTGGGTCCAACCCTGGGGCAGTTCTTC.

This clonotype was seen ten or more times. This rearrangement joins TRBV18 to TRBJ2-3; D perhaps matches TRBD1 (6 bases). The V end lost 3 bases, the J end lost 2 bases, and 12 bases lay between the germline ends. This CDR3 has 15 amino acids. The germline CDR1 and CDR2 sequences are KGHSH and LQKENI. CDR3 sequence: CASSPGQGPTDTQYF. The CDR3 DNA reads TGTGCCAGCTCACCGGGGCAGGGGCCCACAGATACGCAGTATTTT.